This is a list of T cell receptor beta chains from one sample in a study of blood T cell repertoires in COVID-19. Measured with immunoSEQ multiplex PCR; TCRdb has only the in-frame clones, and not every one. The sample yields roughly 360,000 clones, roughly 86% seen once. Specimen: peripheral blood. Receptor source: a human donor with acute or convalescent COVID-19. The donor label of this sample is uncertain. Each CDR3 is given with its conserved first and last residue. The D gene is left open where the match is weak. Rows give clone size only sometimes, using once, few, many, or a class for an expanded clone.

V gene	CDR3 length	clone size	D gene	J gene	CDR3 DNA	CDR3 protein
TRBV12-3/TRBV12-4	12	NA	NA	TRBJ1-1	TGTGCCAGCTGTAGTTTGAACACTGAAGCTTTCTTT	CASCSLNTEAFF
TRBV7-9	15	NA	TRBD1	TRBJ2-3	TGTGCCAGCAACTCTGAGGACAGGGATGCCGATACGCAGTATTTT	CASNSEDRDADTQYF
TRBV28	15	NA	TRBD2	TRBJ2-1	TGTGCCAGCAGTCTCCTAGGCGGGAGGGATAATGAGCAGTTCTTC	CASSLLGGRDNEQFF
TRBV3-1/TRBV3-2	16	few	NA	TRBJ1-2	TGTGCCAGCAGCCAAGATCGGCGAGGACAGCTCTATGGCTACACCTTC	CASSQDRRGQLYGYTF
TRBV12-3/TRBV12-4	12	NA	NA	TRBJ1-5	TGTGCCAGCAGTTTCGGGGGGCTGGCCCAGCATTTT	CASSFGGLAQHF
TRBV9	17	few	TRBD2	TRBJ2-3	TGTGCCAGCAGCGTAGCTACCATAGCGGGAGGCACAGATACGCAGTATTTT	CASSVATIAGGTDTQYF
TRBV6-1	17	NA	TRBD1	TRBJ2-7	TGTGCCAGCAGTGAAGAAAATTACCGGGACAGCATCTACGAGCAGTACTTC	CASSEENYRDSIYEQYF
TRBV6-6	13	NA	NA	TRBJ1-4	TGTGCCACCCATAAACAGGGAAACGGAAAACTGTTTTTT	CATHKQGNGKLFF
TRBV2	16	NA	TRBD1	TRBJ2-1	TGTGCCAGCAGTTTGTTCGGGACAGGGCTTGACAATGAGCAGTTCTTC	CASSLFGTGLDNEQFF
TRBV24-1	18	NA	TRBD2	TRBJ2-2	TGTGCCACCAGTGATTGGTCAGCTAGCGGAGCGAACACCGGGGAGCTGTTTTTT	CATSDWSASGANTGELFF
TRBV5-1	13	few	TRBD1	TRBJ1-6	TGCGCCAGCAGCTTGACAGGGGAATCACCCCTCCACTTT	CASSLTGESPLHF